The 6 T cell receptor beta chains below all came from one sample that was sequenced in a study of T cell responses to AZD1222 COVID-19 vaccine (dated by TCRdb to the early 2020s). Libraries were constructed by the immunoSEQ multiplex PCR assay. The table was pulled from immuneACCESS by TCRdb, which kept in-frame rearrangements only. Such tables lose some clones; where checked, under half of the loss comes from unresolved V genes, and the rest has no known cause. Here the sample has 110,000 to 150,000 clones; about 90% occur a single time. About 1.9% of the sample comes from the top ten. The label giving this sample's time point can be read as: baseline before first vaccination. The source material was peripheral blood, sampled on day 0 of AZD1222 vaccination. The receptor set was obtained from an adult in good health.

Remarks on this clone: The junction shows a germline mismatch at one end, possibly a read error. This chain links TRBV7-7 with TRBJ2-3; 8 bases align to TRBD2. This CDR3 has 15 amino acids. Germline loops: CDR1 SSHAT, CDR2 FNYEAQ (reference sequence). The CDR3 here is CASSLSAGATDTQYF. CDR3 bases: TGTGCTAGCAGCTTATCAGCGGGGGCCACAGATACGCAGTATTTT.

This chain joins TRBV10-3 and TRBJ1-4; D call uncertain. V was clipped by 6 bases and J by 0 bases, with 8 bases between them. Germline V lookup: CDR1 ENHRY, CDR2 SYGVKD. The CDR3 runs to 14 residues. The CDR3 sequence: CAIRAASTNEKLFF. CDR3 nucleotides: TGTGCCATCAGGGCAGCCTCAACTAATGAAAAACTGTTTTTT.

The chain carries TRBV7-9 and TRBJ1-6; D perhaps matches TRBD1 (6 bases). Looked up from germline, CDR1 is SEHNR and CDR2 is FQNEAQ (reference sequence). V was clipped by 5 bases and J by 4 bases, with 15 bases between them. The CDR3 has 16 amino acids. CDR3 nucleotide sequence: TGTGCCAGCAGCACAGGGTTATGGCCGTATAATTCACCCCTCCACTTT. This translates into CASSTGLWPYNSPLHF.

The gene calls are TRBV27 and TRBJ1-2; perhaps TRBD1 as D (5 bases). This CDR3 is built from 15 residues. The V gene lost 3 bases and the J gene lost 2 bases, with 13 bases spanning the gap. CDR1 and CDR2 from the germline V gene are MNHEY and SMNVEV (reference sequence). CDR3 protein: CASSFRGPWNYGYTF. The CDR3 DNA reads TGTGCCAGCAGTTTTAGGGGACCATGGAACTATGGCTACACCTTC.

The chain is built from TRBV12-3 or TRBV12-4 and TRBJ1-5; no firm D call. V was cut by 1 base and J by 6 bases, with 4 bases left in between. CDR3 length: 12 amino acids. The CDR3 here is CASSLDGQPQHF. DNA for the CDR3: TGTGCCAGCAGTTTAGATGGTCAGCCCCAGCATTTT.

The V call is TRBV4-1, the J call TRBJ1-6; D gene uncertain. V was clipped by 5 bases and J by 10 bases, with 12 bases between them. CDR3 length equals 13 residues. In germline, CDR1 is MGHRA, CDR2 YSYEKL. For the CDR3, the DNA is TGCGCCAGCAGCGACGACGGGTACTCACCCCTCCACTTT. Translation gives CASSDDGYSPLHF.